This T cell receptor beta chain stems from a study of T cells in Graves' hyperthyroidism and ophthalmopathy. Amplified TCR beta CDR3 regions derived from RNA transcripts. TCR CDR3 regions were first amplified by RT-PCR with HTBI primers. TCRdb reprocessed the multiplex PCR reads via MiXCR and lists one record per CDR3 protein. Of roughly 560,000 distinct CDR3 sequences detected, roughly 14% appear once; the ten largest clones hold 4.3%. In its sample, this clonotype was seen a few times. The antigen is undetermined. Among ophthalmopathy patients, the Clinical Activity Score reached at least 3, the NOSPECS grade reached at least 4, and duration remained under 3 months. Thyroid ultrasound and orbital computed tomography, with clinical symptoms and serum thyroxine and TRAb, informed diagnoses. Whole-study results and caveats: Clonotypes that were expanded in thyroid above 0.001 mostly appeared in blood too.

The CDR3 loop spans 13 amino acids. Germline V lookup: CDR1 SGHTA, CDR2 FQGNSA. V lost 6 bases and J lost 0, with 9 bases in between. The sequence derives from a middle-aged woman with Graves' ophthalmopathy. Sequenced: blood. The chain is built from TRBV7-2 and TRBJ2-7; D might be TRBD1 (5 bases). The CDR3: CASRRQNSYEQYF. CDR3 nucleotides: TGTGCCAGCAGACGACAGAACTCCTACGAGCAGTACTTC.